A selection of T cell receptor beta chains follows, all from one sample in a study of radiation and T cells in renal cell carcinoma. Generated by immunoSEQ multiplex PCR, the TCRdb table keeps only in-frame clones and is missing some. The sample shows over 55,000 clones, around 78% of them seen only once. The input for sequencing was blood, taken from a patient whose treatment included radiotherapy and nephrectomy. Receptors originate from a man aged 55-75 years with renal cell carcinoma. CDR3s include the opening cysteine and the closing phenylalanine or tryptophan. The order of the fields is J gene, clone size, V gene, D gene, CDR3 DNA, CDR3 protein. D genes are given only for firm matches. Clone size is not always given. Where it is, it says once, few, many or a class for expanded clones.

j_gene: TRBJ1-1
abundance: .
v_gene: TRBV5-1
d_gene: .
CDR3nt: TGCGCCAGCAGCGAAGACACACCGAACACTGAAGCTTTCTTT
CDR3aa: CASSEDTPNTEAFF

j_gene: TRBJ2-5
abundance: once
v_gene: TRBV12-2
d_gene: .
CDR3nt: TGTGCAAGTCGCTTATATTTGCTAGCGGGAAAAGAGACCCAGTACTTC
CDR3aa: CASRLYLLAGKETQYF

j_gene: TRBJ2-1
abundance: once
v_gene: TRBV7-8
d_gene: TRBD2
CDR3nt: TGTGCCAGCAGCCCAGTGGTACCTAGCGGGGCCAATGAGCAGTTCTTC
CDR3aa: CASSPVVPSGANEQFF

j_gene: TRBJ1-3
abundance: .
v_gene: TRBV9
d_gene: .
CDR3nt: TGTGCCAGCAGCGTATTGGGGAGCTCTGGAAACACCATATATTTT
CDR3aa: CASSVLGSSGNTIYF

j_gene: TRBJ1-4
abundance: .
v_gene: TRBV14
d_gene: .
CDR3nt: TGTGCCAGCAGCCAAGTGGGAGCGCCCGCGGTGGGAAAACTGTTTTTT
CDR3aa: CASSQVGAPAVGKLFF

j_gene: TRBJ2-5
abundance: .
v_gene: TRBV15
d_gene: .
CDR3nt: TGTGCCACCAGGGACAACAGGCTAGTCGGGGAGACCCAGTACTTC
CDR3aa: CATRDNRLVGETQYF

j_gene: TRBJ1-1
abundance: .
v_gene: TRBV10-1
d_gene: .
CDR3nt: TGCGCCAGCTCCCGGACAGCGAACACTGAAGCTTTCTTT
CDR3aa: CASSRTANTEAFF

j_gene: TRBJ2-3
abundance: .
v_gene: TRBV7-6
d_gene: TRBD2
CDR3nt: TGTGCCAGCAGCTTACGTGGGACTAGCGGGTCTAGCACAGATACGCAGTATTTT
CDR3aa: CASSLRGTSGSSTDTQYF

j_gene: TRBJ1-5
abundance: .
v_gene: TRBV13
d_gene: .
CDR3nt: TGTGCCAGCAGCTTAGCGGGGAGGCCCCAGCATTTT
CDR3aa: CASSLAGRPQHF

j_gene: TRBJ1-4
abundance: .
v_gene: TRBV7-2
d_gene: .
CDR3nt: TGTGCCAGCAGCCTAAAGGGTGGTGAAAAACTGTTTTTT
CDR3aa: CASSLKGGEKLFF

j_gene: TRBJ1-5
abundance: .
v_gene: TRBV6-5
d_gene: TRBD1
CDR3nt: TGTGCCAGCAGACCCGGGACAGGGGGAGGTCAGCCCCAGCATTTT
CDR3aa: CASRPGTGGGQPQHF

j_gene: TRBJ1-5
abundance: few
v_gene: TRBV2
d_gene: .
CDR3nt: TGTGCCAGCAGTGACAGCCATAGCAATCAGCCCCAGCATTTT
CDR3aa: CASSDSHSNQPQHF

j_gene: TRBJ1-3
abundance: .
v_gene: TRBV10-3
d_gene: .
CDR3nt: TGTGCCATCAAGGATGATTCCTCCTCTGGAAACACCATATATTTT
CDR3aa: CAIKDDSSSGNTIYF

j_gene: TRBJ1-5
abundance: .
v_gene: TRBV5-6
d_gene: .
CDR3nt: TGTGCCAGCAACCGGGCGGGGTACGGCAATCAGCCCCAGCATTTT
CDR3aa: CASNRAGYGNQPQHF

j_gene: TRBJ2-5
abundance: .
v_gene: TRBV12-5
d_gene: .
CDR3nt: TGTGCTAGTGGTTTGAAATATGGGCTTTCTCTCCAAGAGACCCAGTACTTC
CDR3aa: CASGLKYGLSLQETQYF

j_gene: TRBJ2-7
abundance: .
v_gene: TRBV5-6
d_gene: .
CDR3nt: TGTGCCAGCAGCTCGGACAGCTCCTACGAGCAGTACTTC
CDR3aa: CASSSDSSYEQYF

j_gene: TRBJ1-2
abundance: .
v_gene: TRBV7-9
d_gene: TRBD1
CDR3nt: TGTGCCAGCAGCCCCCCGGGACAGGGCCATGGCTACACCTTC
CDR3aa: CASSPPGQGHGYTF

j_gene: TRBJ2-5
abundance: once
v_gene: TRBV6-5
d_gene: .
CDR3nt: TGTGCCAGCAGTTCGACTAGGGAGACCCAGTACTTC
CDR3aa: CASSSTRETQYF

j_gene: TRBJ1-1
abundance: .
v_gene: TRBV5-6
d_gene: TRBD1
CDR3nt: TGTGCCAGCAGCTGGAGGGGACAGTTAGGCACTGAAGCTTTCTTT
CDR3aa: CASSWRGQLGTEAFF

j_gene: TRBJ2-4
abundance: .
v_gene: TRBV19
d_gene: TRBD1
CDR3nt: TGTGCCAGTAGTCCCGGGACAGGAAACATTCAGTACTTC
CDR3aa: CASSPGTGNIQYF

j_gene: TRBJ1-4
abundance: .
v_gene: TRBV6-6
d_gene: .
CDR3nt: TGTGCCAGCAGTTTGGGGGATAATGAAAAACTGTTTTTT
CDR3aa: CASSLGDNEKLFF

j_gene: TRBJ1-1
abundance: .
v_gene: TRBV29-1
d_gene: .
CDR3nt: TGCAGCTGCATGGAGGGGGTGAACACTGAAGCTTTCTTT
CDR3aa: CSCMEGVNTEAFF

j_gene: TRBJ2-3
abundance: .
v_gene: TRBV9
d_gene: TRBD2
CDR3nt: TGTGCCAGCAGCTTAACAAGCGGGGGGGCAGATACGCAGTATTTT
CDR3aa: CASSLTSGGADTQYF

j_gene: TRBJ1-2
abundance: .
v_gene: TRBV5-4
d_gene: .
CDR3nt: TGTGCCAGCAGCTTGGAGATCCTTAACCATGGCTACACCTTC
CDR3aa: CASSLEILNHGYTF

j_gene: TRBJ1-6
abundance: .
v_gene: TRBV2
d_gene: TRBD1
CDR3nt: TGTGCCAGCAGTGAAGCATCTCTGGGACAGGGTTCACCCCTCCACTTT
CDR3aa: CASSEASLGQGSPLHF

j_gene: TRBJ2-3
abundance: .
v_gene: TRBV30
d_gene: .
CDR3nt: TGTGCCTGGACCCCGGCGGGGTACACAGATACGCAGTATTTT
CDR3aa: CAWTPAGYTDTQYF

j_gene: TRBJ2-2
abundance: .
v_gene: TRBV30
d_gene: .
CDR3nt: TGTGCCTGGACTAAGACAGGCGAAACCGGGGAGCTGTTTTTT
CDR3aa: CAWTKTGETGELFF

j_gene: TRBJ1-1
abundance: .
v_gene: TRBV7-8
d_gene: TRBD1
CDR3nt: TGTGCCAGCAGCCATTCCGGGACAGGAATTGCTGAAGCTTTCTTT
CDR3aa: CASSHSGTGIAEAFF